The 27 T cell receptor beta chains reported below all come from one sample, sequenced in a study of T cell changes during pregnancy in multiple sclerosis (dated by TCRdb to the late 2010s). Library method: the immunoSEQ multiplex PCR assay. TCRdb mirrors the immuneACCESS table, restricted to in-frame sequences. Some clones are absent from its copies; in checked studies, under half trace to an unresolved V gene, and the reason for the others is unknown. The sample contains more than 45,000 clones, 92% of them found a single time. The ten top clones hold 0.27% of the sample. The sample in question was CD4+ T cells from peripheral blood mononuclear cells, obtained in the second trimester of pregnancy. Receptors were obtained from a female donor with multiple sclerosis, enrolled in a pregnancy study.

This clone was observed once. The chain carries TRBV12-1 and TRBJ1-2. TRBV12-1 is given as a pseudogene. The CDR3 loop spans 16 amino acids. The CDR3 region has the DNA TGTGCCAGCAGCTTTAAAAAGTCTGAGGAAAGCTATGGCTACACCTTC. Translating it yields CASSFKKSEESYGYTF.

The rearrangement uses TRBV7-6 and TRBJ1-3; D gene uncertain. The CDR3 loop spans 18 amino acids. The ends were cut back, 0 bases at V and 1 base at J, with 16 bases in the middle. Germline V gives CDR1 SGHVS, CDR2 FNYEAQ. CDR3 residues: CASSLASEAAKSGNTIYF. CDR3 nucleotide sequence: TGTGCCAGCAGCTTAGCCTCTGAGGCCGCGAAGTCTGGAAACACCATATATTTT.

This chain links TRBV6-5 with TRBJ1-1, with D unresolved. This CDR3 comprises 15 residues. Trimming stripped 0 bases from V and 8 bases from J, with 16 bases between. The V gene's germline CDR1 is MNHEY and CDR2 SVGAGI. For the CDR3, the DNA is TGTGCCAGCAGTTACTCGAGGGCCCAGGCATCGGAAGCTTTCTTT. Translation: CASSYSRAQASEAFF.

The CDR3 protein is CASSLTGGAYNEQFF. The CDR3, as DNA: TGCGCCAGCAGCTTAACAGGGGGCGCTTACAATGAGCAGTTCTTC. V usage is TRBV5-1 and J usage is TRBJ2-1; 9 bases fit TRBD1. V lost 2 bases, J lost 4 bases, and 4 bases stayed unmatched. The CDR3 consists of 15 residues. The V gene's germline CDR1 is SGHRS and CDR2 YFSETQ.

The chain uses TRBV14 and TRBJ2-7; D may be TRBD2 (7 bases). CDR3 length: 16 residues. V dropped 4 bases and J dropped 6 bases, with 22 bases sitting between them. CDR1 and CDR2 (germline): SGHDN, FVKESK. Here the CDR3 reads CASSLLKRGGSGEQYF. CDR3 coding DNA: TGTGCCAGCAGCCTTCTAAAAAGGGGGGGGTCGGGCGAGCAGTACTTC.

In DNA, the CDR3 is TGCAGCGTTGACAGGAACACAGATACGCAGTATTTT. This translates into CSVDRNTDTQYF. The chain recombines TRBV29-1 with TRBJ2-3; the D is unclear. The CDR3 contains 12 residues. V dropped 3 bases and J dropped 2 bases, with 6 bases sitting between them. Germline CDR1 SQVTM, CDR2 ANQGSEA.

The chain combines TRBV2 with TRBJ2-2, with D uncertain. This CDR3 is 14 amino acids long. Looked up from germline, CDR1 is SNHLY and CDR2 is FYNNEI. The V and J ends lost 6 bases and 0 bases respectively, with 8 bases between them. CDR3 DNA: TGTGCCAGCAGCACGGGTACGAACACCGGGGAGCTGTTTTTT. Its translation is CASSTGTNTGELFF.

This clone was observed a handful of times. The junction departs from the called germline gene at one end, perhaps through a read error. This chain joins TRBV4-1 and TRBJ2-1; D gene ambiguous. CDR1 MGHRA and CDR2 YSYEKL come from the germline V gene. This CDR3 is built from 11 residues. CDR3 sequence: CASSHYDEQFF. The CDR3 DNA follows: TGCGCCAGCAGCCACTACGATGAGCAGTTCTTC.

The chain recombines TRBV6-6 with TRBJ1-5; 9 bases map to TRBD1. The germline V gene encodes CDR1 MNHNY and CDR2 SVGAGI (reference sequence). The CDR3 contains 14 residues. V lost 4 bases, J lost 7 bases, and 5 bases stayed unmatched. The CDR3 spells CASSSTGGGQPQHF. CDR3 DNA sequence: TGTGCCAGCAGTTCCACAGGGGGCGGGCAGCCCCAGCATTTT.

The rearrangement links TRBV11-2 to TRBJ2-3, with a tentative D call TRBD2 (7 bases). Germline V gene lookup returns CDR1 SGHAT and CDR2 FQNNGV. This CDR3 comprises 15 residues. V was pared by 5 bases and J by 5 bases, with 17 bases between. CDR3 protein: CASSGFRGAGDTQYF. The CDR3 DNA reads TGTGCCAGCAGCGGGTTCCGGGGGGCAGGAGATACGCAGTATTTT.

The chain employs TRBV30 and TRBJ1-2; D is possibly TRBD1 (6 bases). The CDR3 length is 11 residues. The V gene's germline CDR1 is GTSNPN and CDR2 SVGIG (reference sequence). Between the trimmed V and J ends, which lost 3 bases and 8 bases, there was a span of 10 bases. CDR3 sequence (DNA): TGTGCCTGGAGACAGGGTTTCGGCTACACCTTC. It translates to CAWRQGFGYTF.

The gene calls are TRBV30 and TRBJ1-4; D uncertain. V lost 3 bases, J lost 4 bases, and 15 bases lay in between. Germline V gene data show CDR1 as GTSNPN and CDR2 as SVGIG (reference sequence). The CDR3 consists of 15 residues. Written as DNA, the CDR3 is TGTGCCTGGAGGTTGGGCTCCGGAAGTAATGAAAAACTGTTTTTT. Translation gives CAWRLGSGSNEKLFF.

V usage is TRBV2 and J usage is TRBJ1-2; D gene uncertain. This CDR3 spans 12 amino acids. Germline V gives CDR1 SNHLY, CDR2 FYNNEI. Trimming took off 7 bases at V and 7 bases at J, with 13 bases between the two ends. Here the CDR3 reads CASTVDILGYTF. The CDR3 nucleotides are TGTGCCAGCACCGTAGACATCCTTGGCTACACCTTC.

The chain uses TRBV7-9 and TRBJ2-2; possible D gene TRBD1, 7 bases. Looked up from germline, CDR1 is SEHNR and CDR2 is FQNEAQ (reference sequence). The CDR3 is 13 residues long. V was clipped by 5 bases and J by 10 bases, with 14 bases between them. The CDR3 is CASSPGRGVELFF. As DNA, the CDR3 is TGTGCCAGCAGCCCAGGCAGGGGGGTGGAGCTGTTTTTT.

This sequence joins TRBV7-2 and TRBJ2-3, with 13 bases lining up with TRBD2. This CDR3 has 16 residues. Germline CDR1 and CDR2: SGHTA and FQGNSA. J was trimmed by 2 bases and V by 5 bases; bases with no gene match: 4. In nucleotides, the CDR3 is TGTGCCAGCAGCGGGACTAGCGGGGCTATCACAGATACGCAGTATTTT. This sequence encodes CASSGTSGAITDTQYF. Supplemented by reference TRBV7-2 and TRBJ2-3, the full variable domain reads GAGVSQSPSNKVTEKGKDVELRCDPISGHTALYWYRQSLGQGLEFLIYFQGNSAPDKSGLPSDRFSAERTGGSVSTLTIQRTQQEDSAVYLCASSGTSGAITDTQYFGPGTRLTVL.

This CDR3 reads CASSQDPSGSYNSPLHF. In DNA form, the CDR3 reads TGTGCCAGCAGCCAAGACCCAAGCGGCTCCTATAATTCACCCCTCCACTTT. The rearrangement uses TRBV4-2 and TRBJ1-6, with D uncertain. This CDR3 contains 17 residues. V was clipped by 0 bases and J by 0 bases, with 9 bases between them. Germline V gives CDR1 LGHNA, CDR2 YNFKEQ.

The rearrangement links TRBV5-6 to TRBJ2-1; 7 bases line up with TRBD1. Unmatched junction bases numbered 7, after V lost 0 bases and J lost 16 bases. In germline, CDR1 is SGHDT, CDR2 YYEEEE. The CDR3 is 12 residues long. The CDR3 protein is CASSLGDRELFF. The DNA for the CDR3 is TGTGCCAGCAGCTTGGGAGACAGGGAATTATTCTTC.

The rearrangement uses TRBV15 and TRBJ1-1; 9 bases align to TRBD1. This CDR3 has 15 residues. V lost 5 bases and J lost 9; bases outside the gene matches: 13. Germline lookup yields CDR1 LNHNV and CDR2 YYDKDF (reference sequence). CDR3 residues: CATSGAPPGTGKAFF. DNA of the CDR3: TGTGCCACCAGCGGGGCCCCTCCCGGGACAGGGAAAGCTTTCTTT. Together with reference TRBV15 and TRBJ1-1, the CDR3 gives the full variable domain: DAMVIQNPRYQVTQFGKPVTLSCSQTLNHNVMYWYQQKSSQAPKLLFHYYDKDFNNEADTPDNFQSRRPNTSFCFLDIRSPGLGDTAMYLCATSGAPPGTGKAFFGQGTRLTVV.

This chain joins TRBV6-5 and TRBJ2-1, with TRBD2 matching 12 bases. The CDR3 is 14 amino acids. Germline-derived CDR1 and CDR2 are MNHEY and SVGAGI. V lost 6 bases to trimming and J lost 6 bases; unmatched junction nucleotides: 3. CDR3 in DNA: TGTGCCAGCAGGAAACTAGCGGGGGGCAATGAGCAGTTCTTC. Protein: CASRKLAGGNEQFF.

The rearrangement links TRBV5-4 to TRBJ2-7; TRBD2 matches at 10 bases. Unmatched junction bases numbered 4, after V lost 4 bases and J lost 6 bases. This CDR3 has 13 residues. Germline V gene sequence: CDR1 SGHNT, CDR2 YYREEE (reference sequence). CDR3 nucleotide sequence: TGTGCCAGCAGCCCTAGCGGGAGCGGCGAGCAGTACTTC. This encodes CASSPSGSGEQYF.

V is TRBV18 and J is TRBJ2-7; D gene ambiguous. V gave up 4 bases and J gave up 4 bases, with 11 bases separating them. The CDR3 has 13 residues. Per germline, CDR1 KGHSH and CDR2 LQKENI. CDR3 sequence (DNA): TGTGCCAGCTCACTGCGCGGCGATTACGAGCAGTACTTC. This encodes CASSLRGDYEQYF.

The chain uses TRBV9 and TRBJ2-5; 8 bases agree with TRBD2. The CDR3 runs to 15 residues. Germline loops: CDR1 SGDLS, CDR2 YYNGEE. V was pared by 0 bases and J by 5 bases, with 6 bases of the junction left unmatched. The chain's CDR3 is CASSVDIGGGETQYF. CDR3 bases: TGTGCCAGCAGCGTAGATATCGGGGGGGGTGAGACCCAGTACTTC.

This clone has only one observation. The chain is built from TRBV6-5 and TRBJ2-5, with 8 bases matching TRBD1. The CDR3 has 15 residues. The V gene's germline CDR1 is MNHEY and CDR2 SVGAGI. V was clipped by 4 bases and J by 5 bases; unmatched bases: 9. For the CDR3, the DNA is TGTGCCAGCAGTTCGGCCAGGGGGCGAGAGGAGACCCAGTACTTC. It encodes CASSSARGREETQYF.

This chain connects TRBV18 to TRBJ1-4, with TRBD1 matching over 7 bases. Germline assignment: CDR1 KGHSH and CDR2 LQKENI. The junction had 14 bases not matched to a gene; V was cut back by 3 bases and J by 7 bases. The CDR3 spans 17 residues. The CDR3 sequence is CASSPPPVVRTGEKLFF. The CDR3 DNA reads TGTGCCAGCTCACCCCCCCCGGTTGTTCGGACAGGTGAAAAACTGTTTTTT.

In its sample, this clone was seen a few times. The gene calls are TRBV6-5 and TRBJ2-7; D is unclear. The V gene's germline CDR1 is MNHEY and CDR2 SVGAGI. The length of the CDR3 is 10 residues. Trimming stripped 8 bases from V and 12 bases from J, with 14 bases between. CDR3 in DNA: TGTGCCAGCGGCCCGCGCGGTAGGTACTTC. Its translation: CASGPRGRYF.

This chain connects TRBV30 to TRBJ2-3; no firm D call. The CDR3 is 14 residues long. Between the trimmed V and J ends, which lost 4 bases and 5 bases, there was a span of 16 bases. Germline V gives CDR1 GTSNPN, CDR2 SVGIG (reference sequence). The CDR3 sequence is CAWTQLTVGDTQYF. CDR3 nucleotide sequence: TGTGCCTGGACCCAGCTCACAGTGGGAGATACGCAGTATTTT. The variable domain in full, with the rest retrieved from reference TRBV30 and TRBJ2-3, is SQTIHQWPATLVQPVGSPLSLECTVEGTSNPNLYWYRQAAGRGLQLLFYSVGIGQISSEVPQNLSASRPQDRQFILSSKKLLLSDSGFYLCAWTQLTVGDTQYFGPGTRLTVL.

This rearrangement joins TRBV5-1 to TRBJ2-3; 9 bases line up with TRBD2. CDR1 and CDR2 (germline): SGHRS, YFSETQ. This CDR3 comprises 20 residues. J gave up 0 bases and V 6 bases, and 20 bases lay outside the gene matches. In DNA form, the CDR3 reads TGCGCCAGCATCAACACAACCTTTCTAGCGGGGAGTCCCAGCACAGATACGCAGTATTTT. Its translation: CASINTTFLAGSPSTDTQYF.